The sequence of this TCR beta chain was determined in a study of OX40 agonist ivuxolimab in advanced cancers. The overall study: Ivuxolimab was administered intravenously to patients at 0.01 to 10 mg/kg every 2 weeks. The dose-escalation cohort had hepatocellular carcinoma, melanoma, renal cell or head and neck cancer. Regarding the study as a whole: CD8+ T cells (on average) carried more expanded clones than CD4+ T cells.

A note on this clone: Its antigen is unidentified.

The germline V gene has CDR1 MNHEY and CDR2 SVGAGI. After removal of 2 bases from V and 8 bases from J, the junction contained 7 bases not matched to a gene. The CDR3 covers 15 residues. Produced via immunoSEQ multiplex PCR; TCRdb's table is partial and in-frame only. In the table there are 15,000 or so clones, roughly 73% of which are singletons. The chain is built from TRBV6-5 and TRBJ2-1; 9 nucleotides match TRBD2. Specimen: CD4+ or CD8+ T cells sorted from blood, collected in a trial of the OX40 agonist ivuxolimab. The sequence was collected from an adult with an advanced solid tumor such as melanoma, head and neck, liver or kidney cancer. CDR3 sequence reads: CASSYGGRAIDEQFF. Written as DNA, the CDR3 is TGTGCCAGCAGTTACGGCGGGAGGGCCATTGATGAGCAGTTCTTC.